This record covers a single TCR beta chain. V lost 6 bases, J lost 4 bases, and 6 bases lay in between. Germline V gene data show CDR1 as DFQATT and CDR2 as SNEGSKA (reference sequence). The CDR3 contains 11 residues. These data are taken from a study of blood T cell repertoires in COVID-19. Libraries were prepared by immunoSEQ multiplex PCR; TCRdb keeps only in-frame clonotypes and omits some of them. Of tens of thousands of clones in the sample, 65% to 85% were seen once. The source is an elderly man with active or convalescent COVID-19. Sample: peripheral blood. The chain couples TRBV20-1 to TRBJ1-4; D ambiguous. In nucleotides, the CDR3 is TGCAGTGCAAATCATAATGAAAAACTGTTTTTT. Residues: CSANHNEKLFF.